A single T cell receptor (beta chain) is shown here with its context. The antigen this receptor binds is unknown. No qualities accompany the bases; no much larger clone lies one base away. Using the deep immunoSEQ assay, TCR CDR3 regions were amplified from genomic DNA by multiplex PCR. Extracted genomic DNA from each cell subset was spread evenly across all wells of several immunoSEQ 96-well plates, with each plate serving as a replicate. For sorted subsets, around 200 ng genomic DNA, equal to some 30,000 T cell genomes, was loaded into each replicate PCR. The purified libraries were quantified using a Qubit 3.0 fluorometer, sized with a Bioanalyzer 2100, and then quantified again using the KAPA Library Quantification kit. Every immunoSEQ 96-well plate was sequenced on a dedicated single-read 150-cycle Illumina NextSeq 550 flow cell. In the source study's methods: The immunoSEQ output contained only junctional sequences without quality scores, so filtering could not match that applied to full-length reads. To assign V/J genes and CDR3, sequences were annotated using PyIR, a Python wrapper for IgBLAST v1.9, with IMGT germline references. Reads with weak V/J assignments (E-value above 1e-6), missing CDR3, stop codons, out-of-frame junctions, or ambiguous translated residues were removed. V3J clonotypes were defined as sequences sharing an identical inferred V gene, J gene, and CDR3 amino acid sequence. The percentage overlap between two repertoires was calculated by dividing the number of shared unique clonotypes by the size of the smaller repertoire. RTK rarefaction, the Chao1 estimator, and Recon v2.1 estimates of unobserved clonotypes were used to assess repertoire richness. Generation probabilities were computed with OLGA for all TCRbeta clonotypes obtained by the gDNA method from several donors. TCRdb's version of the immuneACCESS table is confined to in-frame rearrangements and falls short of the full clone set. An unresolved V gene accounts for under half of the shortfall where checked; the remainder is of unknown origin. For V, J and clone size, that table is used; D and trimming come from the DNA. Recorded for this sample are about 2.4 million clones; approximately 93% of them occurred a single time. Roughly 0.36% of the sample is taken by the ten largest.

The sample belongs to a study of shared clonotypes between healthy human individuals (dated by TCRdb to about 2020). Notes on the research overall: A couple of women and three men aged 18 to 49 years were included in the cohort. For each donor, three plates each were used for CD4 naive and CD4 memory, two plates were used for CD8 naive, and one plate was used for CD8 memory. The study deeply sequenced blood TCR repertoires of five healthy adults to estimate repertoire size and the extent of clonotype sharing between individuals. To increase sequencing depth and limit assay-specific biases, different laboratories used diverse techniques to prepare libraries and sequence TCR repertoires. Per donor, leukapheresis produced somewhere between about 0.9 and 9.5 billion PBMCs. The study at large found these results: Based on pairwise subsampling, the degree of clonotype sharing among donors was expected to be affected by sequencing depth. Sharing across several donors was observed for roughly 5% of naive CD4, 3% to 4% of naive CD8, 2% to 2.5% of memory CD4, and over 0.3% of memory CD8 clonotypes. Incomplete sequencing was indicated by rarefaction of sorted-subset datasets, despite the large sequencing depth. Estimated clonotype richness was generally larger for naive than for memory subsets. Sampling was limited to blood, and TCR repertoires in tissue likely differ from TCR repertoires in blood. The small number of donors limited the genetic and exposure-history diversity represented. Compared with non-shared clonotypes, the clonotypes found in all four sorted-subset donors had higher generation probabilities.

Sequences SGHTA (CDR1) and FQGTGA (CDR2) are obtained from the germline V gene. The CDR3 spans 19 residues, from the cysteine through the phenylalanine. Of all the DNA, just the CDR3 is kept, 57 bases in frame from base 1. V is cut back by 1 base and J by 6 bases, with 17 bases in the junction unmatched. The donors were healthy, HIV-negative adults who had no recently reported acute infections or vaccinations. All donors were Caucasian adults living in Nashville, Tennessee, USA. Magnetic negative selection was used to enrich CD4+ T cells, after which naive cells were positively selected on CD45RA and the negative fraction became the memory subset. Blood was collected by leukapheresis, and PBMCs were isolated by Ficoll-Histopaque density gradient centrifugation and then cryopreserved in liquid nitrogen vapor phase. Analytical flow cytometry was used to check the purity and quantity of every magnetically sorted T cell population. Genomic DNA was isolated from every sorted fraction and measured by UV absorbance on a Nanodrop 2000c.

The sequence was collected from a man in his late teens or twenties in good health. Some clones in this sample may be carry-over from other donors' samples. Sample: naive CD4+ T cells from PBMCs. The cell subset or site label, read with the paper, signifies: CD45RA+ positively selected. The chain was built from TRBV7-3 and TRBJ2-1, with 8 bases aligning to TRBD1. This receptor carries the CDR3 CASSLMRLESGQEFNEQFF. The nucleotides read TGTGCCAGCAGCTTAATGCGGCTGGAGTCGGGACAGGAATTCAATGAGCAGTTCTTC.